This is a list of T cell receptor beta chains from one sample in a study of OX40 agonist ivuxolimab in advanced cancers. Generated by immunoSEQ multiplex PCR, the TCRdb table keeps only in-frame clones and is missing some. The sample shows about 69,000 clones, 91% of them seen only once. This specimen consisted of CD4+ or CD8+ T cells sorted from blood, obtained in a trial of the OX40 agonist ivuxolimab. These receptors originate from an adult with an advanced solid tumor such as melanoma, head and neck, liver or kidney cancer. CDR3s include the opening cysteine and the closing phenylalanine or tryptophan. D genes are given only for firm matches. Expanded clones get a size class; other rows say once, few or many, or leave the size out.

.	TRBV28	TRBJ1-2	.	TGTGCCAGCAGTCCATCCGGACAGTCGACCTATGGCTACACCTTC	CASSPSGQSTYGYTF
.	TRBV21-1	TRBJ2-6	.	TGTGCCAGCAGCCCCAAACAGGGTGGCCTCTCTGGGGCCAACGTCCTGACTTTC	CASSPKQGGLSGANVLTF
.	TRBV6-5	TRBJ2-3	.	TGTGCCAGCACTGGAAGCGACAGCACAGATACGCAGTATTTT	CASTGSDSTDTQYF
.	TRBV5-1	TRBJ2-5	.	TGCGCCAGCAGCTCCGCTGCCCTTTCCCCGGAGACCCAGTACTTC	CASSSAALSPETQYF
TRBD1	TRBV2	TRBJ2-1	.	TGTGCCAGCAGGCTTGACAGGGGGCTCGTCAATGAGCAGTTCTTC	CASRLDRGLVNEQFF
.	TRBV9	TRBJ1-1	.	TGTGCCAGCAGCGTTACAATCGGGCGGACTGAAGCTTTCTTT	CASSVTIGRTEAFF
TRBD1	TRBV19	TRBJ2-6	few	TGTGCCAGTAGTATTGGGACAGGGGGGTCTGGGGCCAACGTCCTGACTTTC	CASSIGTGGSGANVLTF
TRBD2	TRBV7-3	TRBJ2-3	.	TGTGCCAGCAGCTTATATTCGGCGGGAGGGCCGGGTGATACGCAGTATTTT	CASSLYSAGGPGDTQYF
TRBD2	TRBV7-6	TRBJ2-1	.	TGTGCCAGCAGCTTAAGACTAGCGGCTTACAATGAGCAGTTCTTC	CASSLRLAAYNEQFF
TRBD2	TRBV10-3	TRBJ2-7	.	TGTGCCATCAGTGAGTCGCCAACTGGGACTAGCGGTCCCCTCGAGCAGTACTTC	CAISESPTGTSGPLEQYF
TRBD2	TRBV27	TRBJ2-2	.	TGTGCCAGCAGGACTAGCGGGAGAACCGGGGAGCTGTTTTTT	CASRTSGRTGELFF
.	TRBV6-6	TRBJ1-2	once	TGTGCCAGCAGTGGGACGGCCGGCTATGGCTACACCTTC	CASSGTAGYGYTF
.	TRBV5-8	TRBJ1-1	.	TGTGCCAGCAGCTTGGCCATAGGGGGGAACACTGAAGCTTTCTTT	CASSLAIGGNTEAFF
.	TRBV14	TRBJ2-2	once	TGTGCCAGCAGCCCGATTGCAGGACAACGGACCGGGGAGCTGTTTTTT	CASSPIAGQRTGELFF
TRBD1	TRBV19	TRBJ2-7	.	TGTGCCAGTAGTATGAGGGACAGAGAGCAGTACTTC	CASSMRDREQYF
.	TRBV5-8	TRBJ2-7	.	TGTGCCAGCAGCCCGAAGGGAAGCGGACTATACGAGCAGTACTTC	CASSPKGSGLYEQYF
.	TRBV21-1	TRBJ1-5	.	TGTGCCAGCAGCAAAGTGGTAGAAGGAGATCAGCCCCAGCATTTT	CASSKVVEGDQPQHF
.	TRBV14	TRBJ2-2	.	TGTGCCAGCAGCCAAGATTTTGCCGGGGAGCTGTTTTTT	CASSQDFAGELFF
TRBD2	TRBV25-1	TRBJ2-3	.	TGTGCCAGCAGTGGGCAGGGAGGGCCAGATACGCAGTATTTT	CASSGQGGPDTQYF
.	TRBV5-1	TRBJ2-2	.	TGCGCCAGCAGCTATACACTGATAGCCGCGAACACCGGGGAGCTGTTTTTT	CASSYTLIAANTGELFF
TRBD2	TRBV6-1	TRBJ2-7	once	TGTGCCAGCAGTGATATCCTAGCGGGCTACGAGCAGTACTTC	CASSDILAGYEQYF
.	TRBV7-2	TRBJ2-1	.	TGTGCCAGCAGCGTGGACGGTAGCTCCTACAATGAGCAGTTCTTC	CASSVDGSSYNEQFF
.	TRBV9	TRBJ2-1	.	TGTGCCAGCAGCGTGCGACAGACCTACAATGAGCAGTTCTTC	CASSVRQTYNEQFF
TRBD1	TRBV5-1	TRBJ2-1	.	TGCGCCAGCAACGGTCCAGGGGGGCAGTTCTTC	CASNGPGGQFF
.	TRBV25-1	TRBJ2-7	.	TGTGCCAGCAGCAGGGGTGGTGAGCAGTACTTC	CASSRGGEQYF
TRBD2	TRBV2	TRBJ2-1	.	TGTGCCAGCAGTGAAGCGCTGGCTAGCGGGAGTTACACTGGTTGGTACAATGAGCAGTTCTTC	CASSEALASGSYTGWYNEQFF
.	TRBV11-2	TRBJ1-5	.	TGTGCCAGCAGCCAGGTGGTAGGGGGGGATCAGCCCCAGCATTTT	CASSQVVGGDQPQHF
.	TRBV19	TRBJ2-7	.	TGTGCCAGTAGTATAGTAGGTGCGTTGCCTTACGAGCAGTACTTC	CASSIVGALPYEQYF
TRBD1	TRBV6-5	TRBJ2-7	.	TGTGCCAGCAGGGGACAGGGGGCAGGCTCCTACGAGCAGTACTTC	CASRGQGAGSYEQYF
.	TRBV9	TRBJ2-4	.	TGTGCCAGCAGCCCAGGGGGAGGGGGGATCGCCAAAAACATTCAGTACTTC	CASSPGGGGIAKNIQYF
TRBD2	TRBV6-1	TRBJ2-7	.	TGTGCCAGCAGCATGACTAGCGGGAACTCCTACGAGCAGTACTTC	CASSMTSGNSYEQYF
TRBD1	TRBV28	TRBJ1-5	.	TGTGCCAGCACCCCCCCCGACAGGGGTAATCAGCCCCAGCATTTT	CASTPPDRGNQPQHF
TRBD1	TRBV28	TRBJ2-2	once	TGTGCCAGCAAAAGAGGGGGCACGTACACCGGGGAGCTGTTTTTT	CASKRGGTYTGELFF
.	TRBV7-8	TRBJ2-5	.	TGTGCCAGCAGCTTTCTTCAGGGGAAGTACTTC	CASSFLQGKYF
TRBD2	TRBV7-3	TRBJ2-7	.	TGTGCCAGCAGCAACCTAGCGGGAGTGGGCGAGCAGTACTTC	CASSNLAGVGEQYF
TRBD1	TRBV2	TRBJ2-5	.	TGTGCCAGCAGATTCCCCGGGACAGGGAGCGGAGAGACCCAGTACTTC	CASRFPGTGSGETQYF
.	TRBV6-5	TRBJ2-1	.	TGTGCCAGCAGTTACTCTACGAGCTCCTACAATGAGCAGTTCTTC	CASSYSTSSYNEQFF
.	TRBV7-3	TRBJ2-7	.	TGTGCCAGCGCCAAAGATGCTGGCGAGCAGTACTTC	CASAKDAGEQYF
TRBD2	TRBV18	TRBJ2-1	.	TGTGCCAGCTCCTCGGGGGGGAGCTCCTACAATGAGCAGTTCTTC	CASSSGGSSYNEQFF
TRBD1	TRBV28	TRBJ1-1	.	TGTGCCAGCAGGAGACAGGGAGGAACTGAAGCTTTCTTT	CASRRQGGTEAFF
TRBD2	TRBV19	TRBJ2-7	once	TGTGCCAGTAGTACCGGGACTAGCTGGTACGAGCAGTACTTC	CASSTGTSWYEQYF
TRBD1	TRBV18	TRBJ2-2	.	TGTGCCACCCGGGACAGGGGGCTGAACACCGGGGAGCTGTTTTTT	CATRDRGLNTGELFF
.	TRBV27	TRBJ1-5	.	TGTGCCACCAGTTTAGATGCATATAGCAATCAGCCCCAGCATTTT	CATSLDAYSNQPQHF
.	TRBV6-1	TRBJ1-2	.	TGTGCCAGCAGCCTAACAAGCGGCTACACCTTC	CASSLTSGYTF
.	TRBV19	TRBJ2-7	.	TGTGCCAGTAGTATGGGGGGTGGCTATACCCCCTACGAGCAGTACTTC	CASSMGGGYTPYEQYF
.	TRBV6-5	TRBJ2-1	once	TGTGCCAGCAGTATACTAGGGGTCGTCTACAATGAGCAGTTCTTC	CASSILGVVYNEQFF
.	TRBV7-9	TRBJ2-7	.	TGTGCCAGCAGCGCCAGTCTATACGAGCAGTACTTC	CASSASLYEQYF